One sample yielded the 24 T cell receptor beta chains listed below, sequenced in a study of shared clonotypes between healthy human individuals. Method: immunoSEQ multiplex PCR; TCRdb's copy keeps in-frame clones and lacks some. The data hold roughly 2.5 million clones, with 90% to 95% observed a single time. The sample was naive CD4+ T cells sorted from blood. Subset described: CD45RA+ positively selected. The receptors shown here come from a man in his late teens or twenties in good health.

This chain connects TRBV6-5 to TRBJ1-4; 9 bases fit TRBD1. Germline V gives CDR1 MNHEY, CDR2 SVGAGI. The J segment lost 7 bases and the V segment lost 2 bases, leaving 8 bases of the junction unmatched. The CDR3 covers 16 residues. CDR3 coding DNA: TGTGCCAGCAGTTACGCTACGTTGGGACAGGGTGAAAAACTGTTTTTT. This translates into CASSYATLGQGEKLFF.

On this clone: A read error may produce the germline difference seen at one junction end. The chain employs TRBV6-1 and TRBJ1-2, with D unresolved. The germline CDR1 and CDR2 sequences are MNHNS and SASEGT. The CDR3 has 15 residues. CDR3 residues: CASREAQVGNYGYTF. The CDR3 DNA is TGTGCCAGCAGGGAAGCTCAAGTGGGAAACTATGGCTACACCTTC.

V and J are TRBV9 and TRBJ2-3; D gene uncertain. This CDR3 comprises 14 residues. Germline V gene sequence: CDR1 SGDLS, CDR2 YYNGEE. Trimming removed 3 bases from V and 0 bases from J, with 8 bases in between. DNA of the CDR3: TGTGCCAGCAGCGCGGCCCTAAGCACAGATACGCAGTATTTT. Encoded protein: CASSAALSTDTQYF.

The V gene is TRBV4-3, the J gene TRBJ2-5, with 8 positions matching TRBD2. Germline V gives CDR1 LGHNA, CDR2 YSLEER. The V and J ends lost 0 bases and 9 bases, in that order; junction bases with no gene match: 12. There are 16 residues in the CDR3. In nucleotides, the CDR3 is TGCGCCAGCAGCCAAGAAGATACGGGAGGGTACGGGGCCCAGTACTTC. This translates into CASSQEDTGGYGAQYF.

This chain connects TRBV4-1 to TRBJ1-1; TRBD1 matches at 11 bases. CDR1 MGHRA and CDR2 YSYEKL come from the germline V gene. This CDR3 is 17 amino acids long. After removal of 3 bases from V and 1 base from J, the junction contained 7 bases not matched to a gene. Here the CDR3 reads CASSHGTGGRGNTEAFF. The CDR3 nucleotides read TGCGCCAGCAGCCACGGGACAGGGGGAAGGGGGAACACTGAAGCTTTCTTT.

The V and J genes are TRBV7-9 and TRBJ2-1; D is possibly TRBD1 (5 bases). V dropped 2 bases and J dropped 8 bases, with 10 bases sitting between them. CDR3 length: 13 amino acids. The germline V gene encodes CDR1 SEHNR and CDR2 FQNEAQ (reference sequence). Written as DNA, the CDR3 is TGTGCCAGCAGCTTAAGTGGCAGGGATGAGCAGTTCTTC. Residues: CASSLSGRDEQFF.

As for this clone: The same CDR3 can be traced to other DNA sequences in this sample. The chain links TRBV5-1 to TRBJ2-7; 12 nucleotides line up with TRBD2. The CDR3 is 13 amino acids. V lost 7 bases to trimming and J lost 2 bases; unmatched junction nucleotides: 1. Germline V gives CDR1 SGHRS, CDR2 YFSETQ. The DNA of the CDR3 is TGCGCCAGCCGGACTAGCGGGACCTACGAGCAGTACTTC. The encoded protein is CASRTSGTYEQYF.

J is TRBJ2-5 and V is TRBV5-1; TRBD1 aligns across 7 bases. The CDR3 contains 16 residues. Per germline, CDR1 SGHRS and CDR2 YFSETQ. V gave up 4 bases and J gave up 5 bases; unmatched junction bases: 14. The CDR3 protein is CASSPTTGFVIETQYF. As DNA, the CDR3 is TGCGCCAGCAGCCCAACGACAGGGTTTGTCATTGAGACCCAGTACTTC.

On this clone: Other DNA sequences within the sample encode an identical CDR3. The rearrangement joins TRBV5-1 to TRBJ1-1; D is unresolved. The germline V gene encodes CDR1 SGHRS and CDR2 YFSETQ. CDR3 length equals 15 residues. V lost 0 bases and J 0 bases, leaving 9 bases between the germline ends. CDR3 bases: TGCGCCAGCAGCTTGGTTGGAGGCATGAACACTGAAGCTTTCTTT. Translation: CASSLVGGMNTEAFF.

The chain couples TRBV2 to TRBJ2-2; D is unclear. Trimming took off 2 bases at V and 6 bases at J, with 7 bases between the two ends. The germline gives CDR1 SNHLY, CDR2 FYNNEI. CDR3 size: 13 residues. CDR3 bases: TGTGCCAGCAGTGAATGGGTTTCCGGGGAGCTGTTTTTT. Its translation: CASSEWVSGELFF.

The chain has TRBV10-3 and TRBJ2-5, with D possibly matching TRBD2 (5 bases). The CDR3 totals 19 residues. Germline assignment: CDR1 ENHRY and CDR2 SYGVKD. V shed 2 bases and J shed 4 bases, with 26 bases lying between them. The CDR3 loop is CAISEKYPSTGSRGETQYF. The CDR3 DNA sequence: TGTGCCATCAGTGAGAAGTATCCCTCAACTGGGTCTCGGGGAGAGACCCAGTACTTC.

Comment on this clone: Other DNA variants within this sample encode the same CDR3. The chain has TRBV19 and TRBJ2-7; possible D gene TRBD2, 6 bases. Germline values: CDR1 LNHDA, CDR2 SQIVND (reference sequence). The CDR3 covers 14 residues. Trimming removed 3 bases from V and 2 bases from J, with 11 bases in between. The CDR3 spells CASSIGGGTYEQYF. CDR3 nucleotide sequence: TGTGCCAGTAGTATCGGCGGAGGGACCTACGAGCAGTACTTC.

This chain joins TRBV14 and TRBJ2-5; no definite D call. The CDR3 is made up of 12 amino acids. Trimming left V 5 bases short and J 5 bases short, with 9 bases between. In germline, CDR1 is SGHDN, CDR2 FVKESK. The CDR3 nucleotides read TGTGCCAGCAGCGGAATTCGGGAGACCCAGTACTTC. Residues: CASSGIRETQYF.

The chain has TRBV6-6 and TRBJ2-1; no clear D. Germline loops: CDR1 MNHNY, CDR2 SVGAGI (reference sequence). CDR3 size: 16 residues. Trimming removed 0 bases from V and 6 bases from J, with 15 bases in between. CDR3 loop: CASSYSISRIRNEQFF. As DNA, the CDR3 is TGTGCCAGCAGTTACTCGATCTCGCGGATTCGCAATGAGCAGTTCTTC.

This clone was picked up one time. The chain's CDR3 is CASSLDGPNYGYTF. CDR3 nucleotides: TGTGCCAGCAGCTTAGACGGACCTAACTATGGCTACACCTTC. The V call is TRBV7-9, the J call TRBJ1-2; D is ambiguous. Trimming took off 1 base at V and 0 bases at J, with 6 bases between the two ends. The CDR3 consists of 14 residues. Looked up from germline, CDR1 is SEHNR and CDR2 is FQNEAQ (reference sequence).

This clone was detected only a few times. The rearrangement links TRBV19 to TRBJ1-1; tentative D call: TRBD1 (6 bases). The germline V gene encodes CDR1 LNHDA and CDR2 SQIVND (reference sequence). V lost 6 bases, J lost 5 bases, and 13 bases lay in between. The CDR3 length is 13 residues. This CDR3 reads CASSEQGRTEAFF. The CDR3 bases are TGTGCCAGTAGCGAACAGGGAAGAACTGAAGCTTTCTTT.

To note about this clone: An end of the junction does not agree with germline; a read error may underlie this. The CDR3 reads CASSLGQEDYGYTF. In nucleotides, the CDR3 is TGCGCCAGCAGTTTGGGACAGGAGGACTATGGCTACACCTTC. This chain connects TRBV5-1 to TRBJ1-2, with 8 nucleotides matching TRBD1. The CDR3 length is 14 residues. Germline V gives CDR1 SGHRS, CDR2 YFSETQ.

This clone was counted once. J is TRBJ1-3 and V is TRBV7-9, with D unclear. The CDR3 contains 16 residues. V was pared by 2 bases and J by 0 bases, with 11 bases between. The germline V gene encodes CDR1 SEHNR and CDR2 FQNEAQ (reference sequence). The CDR3 DNA follows: TGTGCCAGCAGCTTACGCGGATTAAGCTCTGGAAACACCATATATTTT. Amino acid sequence: CASSLRGLSSGNTIYF.

Worth noting for this clone: The same CDR3 can be traced to other DNA sequences in this sample. The rearrangement joins TRBV6-1 to TRBJ1-5; no reliable D call. V was trimmed by 1 base and J by 7 bases, leaving 8 bases between them. This CDR3 comprises 13 residues. The germline CDR1 and CDR2 sequences are MNHNS and SASEGT. This CDR3 is CASSEGPGQPQHF. The CDR3 nucleotides read TGTGCCAGCAGTGAAGGACCGGGACAGCCCCAGCATTTT.

The J gene is TRBJ2-2, the V gene TRBV7-9; 8 positions agree with TRBD1. CDR3 length equals 16 residues. V gave up 1 base and J gave up 4 bases; unmatched junction bases: 5. CDR1 is SEHNR, CDR2 FQNEAQ, per germline (reference sequence). The CDR3 region is CASSLGTGSATGELFF. CDR3 coding DNA: TGTGCCAGCAGCTTAGGGACAGGGTCGGCCACCGGGGAGCTGTTTTTT.

The rearrangement links TRBV11-2 to TRBJ1-1, with D unclear. The CDR3 sequence is 17 residues long. In germline, CDR1 is SGHAT, CDR2 FQNNGV. V was cut by 5 bases and J by 0 bases, with 19 bases left in between. The CDR3 protein is CASSHLGEGGLNTEAFF. The CDR3 bases are TGTGCCAGCAGCCATTTGGGCGAGGGAGGGTTGAACACTGAAGCTTTCTTT.

The CDR3 DNA sequence: TGTGCCAGCAGCTCCGGACTAGCGGGACTCACAGATACGCAGTATTTT. This codes for CASSSGLAGLTDTQYF. This chain links TRBV7-2 with TRBJ2-3; 12 nucleotides align to TRBD2. The CDR3 totals 16 residues. The germline CDR1 and CDR2 sequences are SGHTA and FQGNSA. With V trimmed by 4 bases and J by 2 bases, 4 bases remained unmatched.

V and J are TRBV12-5 and TRBJ2-3, with 10 bases matching TRBD2. This CDR3 has 19 amino acids. Germline loops: CDR1 LGHNT, CDR2 FRNRAP. V shed 0 bases, J shed 0 bases, and the junction held 9 bases outside the gene matches. The CDR3 region is CASGLVERGGRPSTDTQYF. The CDR3 DNA follows: TGTGCTAGTGGTTTGGTAGAGCGGGGGGGCCGCCCTAGCACAGATACGCAGTATTTT.

V is TRBV11-3 and J is TRBJ2-3; 8 nucleotides align to TRBD2. From germline, CDR1 is SGHNT and CDR2 YENEEA. V was pared by 5 bases and J by 0 bases, with 4 bases of the junction left unmatched. The CDR3 length is 15 residues. CDR3 bases: TGTGCCAGCAGCCCCTCGGGGGGGAGCACAGATACGCAGTATTTT. Residues: CASSPSGGSTDTQYF.